The clone carrying this T cell receptor (beta chain) was counted once. The sample originates from a study of cytomegalovirus exposure and HLA in healthy donors. In the PCR, 60 Vbeta and 13 Jbeta primers were used. Clones were read by immunoSEQ multiplex PCR, and TCRdb kept only the in-frame ones, dropping some. The profile covers 150,000 to 200,000 clones, with roughly four fifths appearing a single time and about 1.7% taken by the ten largest. The CDR3 is made up of 16 amino acids. The V gene's germline CDR1 is SGHDT and CDR2 YYEEEE. V gave up 2 bases and J gave up 6 bases; unmatched junction bases: 12.

This TCR derives from a man younger than 35 in good health and CMV-seronegative. The chain employs TRBV5-6 and TRBJ2-7; 9 bases line up with TRBD1. The specimen was PBMCs. The CDR3 sequence: CASSLGTGGVGREQYF. The CDR3 nucleotides read TGTGCCAGCAGCTTAGGCACAGGGGGCGTTGGTCGCGAGCAGTACTTC. Together with reference TRBV5-6 and TRBJ2-7, the CDR3 gives the full variable domain: DAGVTQSPTHLIKTRGQQVTLRCSPKSGHDTVSWYQQALGQGPQFIFQYYEEEERQRGNFPDRFSGHQFPNYSSELNVNALLLGDSALYLCASSLGTGGVGREQYFGPGTRLTVT.